Listed here are 18 T cell receptor beta chains from one sample, sequenced in a study of blood T cell repertoires in COVID-19. Libraries were prepared by immunoSEQ multiplex PCR; TCRdb keeps only in-frame clonotypes and omits some of them. The sample yields 250,000 to 350,000 clones, roughly 90% seen once. The source material was PBMCs or T cells enriched from blood (not recorded which). These receptors were obtained from a woman aged 18-29 years with acute COVID-19.

The chain employs TRBV28 and TRBJ1-4; D is possibly TRBD1 (5 bases). Trimming took 5 bases from V and 8 from J, leaving 15 bases between them. Germline V CDR1 and CDR2: MDHEN, SYDVKM. The CDR3 runs to 14 residues. This CDR3 is CASSPTGVPEKLFF. CDR3 DNA: TGTGCCAGCAGTCCCACAGGAGTACCAGAAAAACTGTTTTTT.

This clone was picked up one time. V gene TRBV9 combines with J gene TRBJ1-3; 8 bases fit TRBD1. CDR3 length equals 14 residues. Trimming at V came to 3 bases and at J to 3 bases, leaving 2 bases not matched to a gene. CDR1 is SGDLS and CDR2 is YYNGEE in the germline V gene. The CDR3 bases are TGTGCCAGCAGCGCAACAGGGGGTGGAAACACCATATATTTT. It translates to CASSATGGGNTIYF.

This clone has just one count. The genes are TRBV28 and TRBJ2-7, with D maybe TRBD1 (6 bases). Between the trimmed V and J ends, which lost 4 bases and 3 bases, there was a span of 16 bases. The germline V gene encodes CDR1 MDHEN and CDR2 SYDVKM. The CDR3 is made up of 15 amino acids. The CDR3 DNA follows: TGTGCCAGCAGTTCCCCTTCCGAAGGGGGCTACGAGCAGTACTTC. Encoded protein: CASSSPSEGGYEQYF.

In nucleotides, the CDR3 is TGCGCCAGCAGTGATGGGACTAGATCCGGAGAGACCCAGTACTTC. This encodes CASSDGTRSGETQYF. This chain joins TRBV10-2 and TRBJ2-5; 8 bases are a match to TRBD2. CDR3 length: 15 residues. Germline V CDR1 and CDR2: WSHSY, SAAADI. V shed 3 bases, J shed 4 bases, and the junction held 7 bases outside the gene matches.

This chain links TRBV6-2 or TRBV6-3 with TRBJ2-1; 12 bases are shared with TRBD2. This CDR3 spans 14 amino acids. The V and J ends lost 4 bases and 10 bases, in that order; junction bases with no gene match: 5. The germline CDR1 and CDR2 sequences are MNHEY and SVGEGT. The CDR3, as DNA: TGTGCCAGCAGTTCCTCTAGCGGGAGGGTGGAGCAGTTCTTC. Protein sequence: CASSSSSGRVEQFF.

This clone was picked up one time. V gene TRBV7-3 combines with J gene TRBJ2-5, with 9 bases that match TRBD2. With V trimmed by 8 bases and J by 1 base, 8 bases remained unmatched. The CDR3 spans 15 residues. Germline CDR1 and CDR2: SGHTA and FQGTGA. The CDR3 DNA is TGTGCCAGCGCTCCCCAAGCGGGGGGCCAAGAGACCCAGTACTTC. Its translation is CASAPQAGGQETQYF.

This rearrangement joins TRBV29-1 to TRBJ2-2, with D possibly matching TRBD2 (6 bases). Per the germline V gene, CDR1 is SQVTM and CDR2 is ANQGSEA. This CDR3 spans 14 amino acids. Deletions cut 4 bases from V and 5 bases from J, with 14 bases between. DNA for the CDR3: TGCAGCGTTGTGACCGGGAGTGGGACCGGGGAGCTGTTTTTT. Its translation is CSVVTGSGTGELFF.

This clone appeared a few times. V usage is TRBV28 and J usage is TRBJ1-5; 7 bases agree with TRBD1. J gave up 0 bases and V 5 bases, and 4 bases lay outside the gene matches. CDR3 size: 15 residues. The germline V gene encodes CDR1 MDHEN and CDR2 SYDVKM. The CDR3, as DNA: TGTGCCAGCAGTCCGGGACAGTATAGCAATCAGCCCCAGCATTTT. Its translation is CASSPGQYSNQPQHF. The full variable domain, in which reference TRBV28 and TRBJ1-5 provide the parts outside the CDR3, is DVKVTQSSRYLVKRTGEKVFLECVQDMDHENMFWYRQDPGLGLRLIYFSYDVKMKEKGDIPEGYSVSREKKERFSLILESASTNQTSMYLCASSPGQYSNQPQHFGDGTRLSIL.

The genes are TRBV4-2 and TRBJ1-2; the D gene is possibly TRBD1 (5 bases). Germline loops: CDR1 LGHNA, CDR2 YNFKEQ. This CDR3 is built from 13 residues. With 2 bases removed from V and 3 bases from J, the gap between germline ends came to 7 bases. The chain's CDR3 is CASSQSRDYGYTF. As DNA, the CDR3 is TGTGCCAGCAGCCAATCCAGGGACTATGGCTACACCTTC.

V usage is TRBV19 and J usage is TRBJ2-3; possible D gene TRBD2, 6 bases. V was cut by 5 bases and J by 1 base, with 10 bases left in between. The CDR3 is made up of 14 amino acids. Germline V lookup: CDR1 LNHDA, CDR2 SQIVND (reference sequence). The CDR3 nucleotides are TGTGCCAGTAGTTATGCTAGCGGCACAGATACGCAGTATTTT. Translation: CASSYASGTDTQYF. The full variable domain, rest sourced from reference TRBV19 and TRBJ2-3, is DGGITQSPKYLFRKEGQNVTLSCEQNLNHDAMYWYRQDPGQGLRLIYYSQIVNDFQKGDIAEGYSVSREKKESFPLTVTSAQKNPTAFYLCASSYASGTDTQYFGPGTRLTVL.

This chain joins TRBV6-5 and TRBJ1-1, with D possibly being TRBD1 (6 bases). CDR3 length equals 13 residues. Trimming cost V 4 bases and J 2 bases, with 8 bases left between them. Germline lookup yields CDR1 MNHEY and CDR2 SVGAGI. CDR3 sequence: CASSSGTNTEAFF. CDR3 nucleotides: TGTGCCAGCAGTTCCGGGACAAACACTGAAGCTTTCTTT.

This clone was counted between two and nine times. The chain has TRBV14 and TRBJ1-1, with D maybe TRBD1 (5 bases). Trimming pared 0 bases from V and 11 bases from J, leaving 13 bases between. The CDR3 has 13 amino acids. Germline CDR1 reads SGHDN; CDR2 reads FVKESK. The CDR3 bases are TGTGCCAGCAGCCAAGACGGGGGGATAGGGGCTTTCTTT. Translating it yields CASSQDGGIGAFF.

The chain is built from TRBV11-2 and TRBJ1-6; D not resolved. Germline V lookup: CDR1 SGHAT, CDR2 FQNNGV. This CDR3 spans 16 amino acids. V gave up 5 bases and J gave up 0 bases, with 11 bases separating them. The CDR3 here is CASSPGGSSYNSPLHF. For the CDR3, the DNA is TGTGCCAGCAGCCCAGGTGGGAGCTCCTATAATTCACCCCTCCACTTT.

The rearrangement uses TRBV19 and TRBJ2-5; TRBD2 is a possible D gene (6 bases). This CDR3 has 15 amino acids. V was pared by 1 base and J by 2 bases, with 11 bases between. CDR1 is LNHDA, CDR2 SQIVND, per germline (reference sequence). CDR3 in DNA: TGTGCCAGTAGTATAGGAGCGGAGGGGCAAGAGACCCAGTACTTC. The encoded protein is CASSIGAEGQETQYF.

The chain recombines TRBV28 with TRBJ1-1; D remains unclear. Per germline, CDR1 MDHEN and CDR2 SYDVKM. The V and J ends lost 7 bases and 1 base respectively, with 7 bases between them. This CDR3 contains 12 residues. The CDR3 DNA follows: TGTGCCAGCACGCGACAGAACACTGAAGCTTTCTTT. Translation gives CASTRQNTEAFF.

This chain connects TRBV15 to TRBJ2-4, with D maybe TRBD1 (6 bases). Germline CDR1 and CDR2: LNHNV and YYDKDF (reference sequence). CDR3 length: 15 amino acids. V lost 3 bases and J 1 base, leaving 10 bases between the germline ends. The chain's CDR3 is CATSSDRGAKNIQYF. In nucleotides, the CDR3 is TGTGCCACCAGCAGTGATAGGGGGGCCAAAAACATTCAGTACTTC.

The CDR3 DNA sequence: TGTGCCACCAGCAGACGAACTAGCGGGAGCTACAATGAGCAGTTCTTC. Its translation is CATSRRTSGSYNEQFF. The rearrangement joins TRBV15 to TRBJ2-1, with TRBD2 matching 11 bases. The CDR3 contains 16 residues. The V and J ends lost 2 bases and 3 bases, in that order; junction bases with no gene match: 3. Germline-derived CDR1 and CDR2 are LNHNV and YYDKDF (reference sequence).

The rearrangement links TRBV5-8 to TRBJ2-6; D gene ambiguous. The CDR3 has 15 amino acids. CDR1 SGHTS and CDR2 YDEGEE come from the germline V gene. Deletions cut 4 bases from V and 0 bases from J, with 8 bases between. DNA for the CDR3: TGTGCCAGCAGCCCGGTCCTCTCTGGGGCCAACGTCCTGACTTTC. This gives the protein CASSPVLSGANVLTF.